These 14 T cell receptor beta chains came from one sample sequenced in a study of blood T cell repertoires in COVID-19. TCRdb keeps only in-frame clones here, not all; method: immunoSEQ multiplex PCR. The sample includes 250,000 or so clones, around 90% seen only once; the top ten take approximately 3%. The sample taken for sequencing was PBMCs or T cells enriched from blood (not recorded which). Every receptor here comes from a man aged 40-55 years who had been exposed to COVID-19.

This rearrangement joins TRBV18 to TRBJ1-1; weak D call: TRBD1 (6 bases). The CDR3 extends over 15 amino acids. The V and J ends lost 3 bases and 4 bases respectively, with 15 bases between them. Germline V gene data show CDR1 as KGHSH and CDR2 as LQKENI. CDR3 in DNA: TGTGCCAGCTCACCGTCGGTGGGGGCAGCCACTGAAGCTTTCTTT. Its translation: CASSPSVGAATEAFF.

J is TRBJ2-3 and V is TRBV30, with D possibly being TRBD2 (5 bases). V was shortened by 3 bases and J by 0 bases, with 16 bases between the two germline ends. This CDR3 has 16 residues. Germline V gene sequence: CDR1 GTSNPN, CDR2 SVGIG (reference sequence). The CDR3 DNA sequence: TGTGCCTGGAGCCCCGGACTGACACTTAGCACAGATACGCAGTATTTT. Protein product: CAWSPGLTLSTDTQYF.

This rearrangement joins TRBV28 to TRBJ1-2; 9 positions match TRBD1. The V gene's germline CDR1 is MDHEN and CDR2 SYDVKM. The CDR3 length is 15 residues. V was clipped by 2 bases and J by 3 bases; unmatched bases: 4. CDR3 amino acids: CASSLGTGSDYGYTF. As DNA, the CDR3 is TGTGCCAGCAGTTTAGGGACAGGGAGTGACTATGGCTACACCTTC.

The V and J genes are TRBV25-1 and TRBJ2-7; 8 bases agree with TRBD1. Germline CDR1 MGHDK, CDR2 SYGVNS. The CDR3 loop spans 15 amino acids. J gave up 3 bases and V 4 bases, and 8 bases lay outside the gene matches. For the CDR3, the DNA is TGTGCCAGCAGTGGCCGACAGGGGCTCGACTACGAGCAGTACTTC. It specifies CASSGRQGLDYEQYF.

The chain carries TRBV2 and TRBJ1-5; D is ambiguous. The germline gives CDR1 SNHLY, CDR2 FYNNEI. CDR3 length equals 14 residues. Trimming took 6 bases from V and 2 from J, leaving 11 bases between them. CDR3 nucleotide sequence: TGTGCCAGCAGGGTCCTGGCAGGCAATCAGCCCCAGCATTTT. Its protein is CASRVLAGNQPQHF. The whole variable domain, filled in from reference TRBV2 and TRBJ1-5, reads EPEVTQTPSHQVTQMGQEVILRCVPISNHLYFYWYRQILGQKVEFLVSFYNNEISEKSEIFDDQFSVERPDGSNFTLKIRSTKLEDSAMYFCASRVLAGNQPQHFGDGTRLSIL.

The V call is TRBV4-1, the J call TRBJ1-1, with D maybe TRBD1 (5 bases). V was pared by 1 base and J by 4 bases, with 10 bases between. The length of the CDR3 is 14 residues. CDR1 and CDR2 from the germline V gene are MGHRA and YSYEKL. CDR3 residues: CASSQGAGGTEAFF. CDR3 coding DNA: TGCGCCAGCAGCCAAGGGGCGGGGGGCACTGAAGCTTTCTTT.

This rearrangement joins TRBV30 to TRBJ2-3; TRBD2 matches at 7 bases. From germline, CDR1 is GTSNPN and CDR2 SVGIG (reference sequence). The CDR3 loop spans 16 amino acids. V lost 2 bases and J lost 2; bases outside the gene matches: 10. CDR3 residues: CAWSIGTSENTDTQYF. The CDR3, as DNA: TGTGCCTGGAGTATTGGAACTAGCGAGAACACAGATACGCAGTATTTT. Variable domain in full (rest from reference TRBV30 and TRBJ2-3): SQTIHQWPATLVQPVGSPLSLECTVEGTSNPNLYWYRQAAGRGLQLLFYSVGIGQISSEVPQNLSASRPQDRQFILSSKKLLLSDSGFYLCAWSIGTSENTDTQYFGPGTRLTVL.

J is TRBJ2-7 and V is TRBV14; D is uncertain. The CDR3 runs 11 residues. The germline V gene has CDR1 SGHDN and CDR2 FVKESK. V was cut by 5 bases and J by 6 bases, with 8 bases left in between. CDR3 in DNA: TGTGCCAGCAGCTTCCTGGCCGAGCAGTACTTC. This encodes CASSFLAEQYF. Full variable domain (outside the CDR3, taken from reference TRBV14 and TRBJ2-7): EAGVTQFPSHSVIEKGQTVTLRCDPISGHDNLYWYRRVMGKEIKFLLHFVKESKQDESGMPNNRFLAERTGGTYSTLKVQPAELEDSGVYFCASSFLAEQYFGPGTRLTVT.

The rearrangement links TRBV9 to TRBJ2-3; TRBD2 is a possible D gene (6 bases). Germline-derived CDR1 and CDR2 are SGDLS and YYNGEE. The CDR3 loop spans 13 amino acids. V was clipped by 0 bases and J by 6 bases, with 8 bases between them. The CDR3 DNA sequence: TGTGCCAGCAGCGTAGGTGGGGGGGATACGCAGTATTTT. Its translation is CASSVGGGDTQYF.

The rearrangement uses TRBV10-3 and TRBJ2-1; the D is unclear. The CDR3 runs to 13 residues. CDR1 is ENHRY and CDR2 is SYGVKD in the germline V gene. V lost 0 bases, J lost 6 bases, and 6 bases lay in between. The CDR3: CAISESGSNEQFF. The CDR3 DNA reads TGTGCCATCAGTGAGTCTGGCAGCAATGAGCAGTTCTTC.

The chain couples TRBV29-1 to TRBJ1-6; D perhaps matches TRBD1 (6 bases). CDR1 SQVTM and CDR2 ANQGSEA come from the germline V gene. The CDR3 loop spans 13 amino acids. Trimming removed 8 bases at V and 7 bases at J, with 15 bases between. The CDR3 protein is CSPSGTSNSPLHF. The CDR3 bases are TGCAGCCCCTCCGGGACATCGAATTCACCCCTCCACTTT. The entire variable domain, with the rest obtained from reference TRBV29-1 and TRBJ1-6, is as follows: SAVISQKPSRDICQRGTSLTIQCQVDSQVTMMFWYRQQPGQSLTLIATANQGSEATYESGFVIDKFPISRPNLTFSTLTVSNMSPEDSSIYLCSPSGTSNSPLHFGNGTRLTVT.

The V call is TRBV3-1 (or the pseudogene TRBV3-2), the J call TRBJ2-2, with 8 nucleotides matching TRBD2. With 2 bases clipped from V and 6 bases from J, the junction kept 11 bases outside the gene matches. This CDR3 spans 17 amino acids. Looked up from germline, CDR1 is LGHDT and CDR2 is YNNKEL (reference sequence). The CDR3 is CASSQRWASGPPGELFF. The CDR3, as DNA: TGTGCCAGCAGCCAAAGGTGGGCTAGCGGGCCGCCCGGGGAGCTGTTTTTT.

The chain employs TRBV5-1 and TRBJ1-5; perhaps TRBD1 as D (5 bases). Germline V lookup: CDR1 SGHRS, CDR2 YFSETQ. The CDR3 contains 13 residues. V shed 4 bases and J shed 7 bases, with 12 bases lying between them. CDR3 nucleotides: TGCGCCAGCAGCCCGGACCGGGGGCAGCCCCAGCATTTT. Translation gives CASSPDRGQPQHF.

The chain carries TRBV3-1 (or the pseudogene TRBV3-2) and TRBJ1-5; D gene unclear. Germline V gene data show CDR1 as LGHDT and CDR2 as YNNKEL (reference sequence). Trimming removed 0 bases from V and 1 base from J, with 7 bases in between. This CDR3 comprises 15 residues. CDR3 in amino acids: CASSQDGESNQPQHF. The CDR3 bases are TGTGCCAGCAGCCAAGATGGAGAGAGCAATCAGCCCCAGCATTTT.